Below are 30 T cell receptor beta chains sequenced from a single sample in a study of blood T cell repertoires in COVID-19. Sequencing was performed with immunoSEQ multiplex PCR; in TCRdb, only in-frame clones are kept and a portion is missing. The data contain about 160,000 clones, roughly 85% of them singletons. The sample comprised PBMCs or T cells enriched from blood (not recorded which). These receptors all come from a woman aged 50 to 65 who had recovered from COVID-19.

The chain joins TRBV30 to TRBJ1-5, with unresolved D. Germline V gene sequence: CDR1 GTSNPN, CDR2 SVGIG (reference sequence). This CDR3 is built from 14 residues. V was clipped by 0 bases and J by 4 bases, with 10 bases between them. The CDR3 coding sequence is TGTGCCTGGAGTGTACTCAGCGGAAATCAGCCCCAGCATTTT. Amino acid sequence: CAWSVLSGNQPQHF.

The chain is built from TRBV12-3 or TRBV12-4 and TRBJ1-4; TRBD1 is a possible D gene (6 bases). Trimming took 4 bases from V and 12 from J, leaving 12 bases between them. The CDR3 is made up of 12 amino acids. The CDR3 loop is CASSWGGRELFF. DNA for the CDR3: TGTGCCAGCAGTTGGGGGGGCAGAGAACTGTTTTTT.

In its sample, this clone was seen a few times. V is TRBV12-5 and J is TRBJ2-7; a weak D match, TRBD2 (5 bases). The length of the CDR3 is 11 residues. Germline V gives CDR1 LGHNT, CDR2 FRNRAP. CDR3 in DNA: TGTGGTAGGAGGCAGTCCTACGAGCAGTACGTC. Protein product: CGRRQSYEQYV.

The chain is built from TRBV11-2 and TRBJ1-5, with D possibly TRBD1 on 5 matching bases. V was trimmed by 5 bases and J by 0 bases, leaving 11 bases between them. The CDR3 is 15 residues long. CDR1 is SGHAT and CDR2 is FQNNGV in the germline V gene. DNA for the CDR3: TGTGCCAGCAGCGCCCGGGGGGGTAGCAATCAGCCCCAGCATTTT. It is translated as CASSARGGSNQPQHF. Combining the CDR3 with reference TRBV11-2 and TRBJ1-5 gives the whole variable domain EAGVAQSPRYKIIEKRQSVAFWCNPISGHATLYWYQQILGQGPKLLIQFQNNGVVDDSQLPKDRFSAERLKGVDSTLKIQPAKLEDSAVYLCASSARGGSNQPQHFGDGTRLSIL.

V and J are TRBV27 and TRBJ1-2; 9 nucleotides agree with TRBD1. Unmatched junction bases numbered 11, after V lost 1 base and J lost 8 bases. The CDR3 consists of 16 residues. Germline lookup yields CDR1 MNHEY and CDR2 SMNVEV (reference sequence). The CDR3 loop reads CASSLLGGGQGRGYTF. In nucleotides, the CDR3 is TGTGCCAGCAGTTTATTGGGTGGGGGACAGGGTCGCGGCTACACCTTC.

V usage is TRBV3-1 (or the pseudogene TRBV3-2) and J usage is TRBJ1-2; 7 bases are a match to TRBD1. The junction had 6 bases not matched to a gene; V was cut back by 0 bases and J by 8 bases. This CDR3 contains 14 residues. From germline, CDR1 is LGHDT and CDR2 YNNKEL (reference sequence). CDR3 DNA sequence: TGTGCCAGCAGCCAAGACCACAGGGGAGAGGGCTACACCTTC. Amino acids: CASSQDHRGEGYTF.

This clone came up once. The rearrangement uses TRBV4-1 and TRBJ1-5; no reliable D call. V lost 0 bases to trimming and J lost 6 bases, with 6 bases between them. The CDR3 is 13 residues long. The germline V gene encodes CDR1 MGHRA and CDR2 YSYEKL. CDR3 sequence: CASSQDLGQPQHF. DNA of the CDR3: TGCGCCAGCAGCCAAGATCTCGGTCAGCCCCAGCATTTT.

This chain links TRBV23-1 with TRBJ2-7; tentative D call: TRBD2 (6 bases). TRBV23-1 belongs to the ORF category, with a function that is uncertain. Trimming shortened V by 3 bases and J by 4 bases, and 13 bases separated the two germline ends. The CDR3 spans 14 residues. The CDR3 DNA reads as TGCGCCAGCAGTCACCGGGACTTTTGGTACGAGCAGTACGTC. This codes for CASSHRDFWYEQYV.

The chain couples TRBV30 to TRBJ1-1, with no clear D. This CDR3 comprises 13 residues. Per germline, CDR1 GTSNPN and CDR2 SVGIG (reference sequence). V lost 1 base, J lost 6 bases, and 12 bases lay in between. The CDR3 DNA reads TGTGCCTGGAGTGCGGACGCGGGCGCTGAAGCTTTCTTT. Encoded protein: CAWSADAGAEAFF.

V usage is TRBV30 and J usage is TRBJ2-2, with D perhaps matching TRBD2 (7 bases). CDR1 and CDR2 from the germline V gene are GTSNPN and SVGIG (reference sequence). This CDR3 is built from 14 residues. V gave up 0 bases and J gave up 7 bases, with 12 bases separating them. CDR3 region: CAWSVGGLNGELFF. Here the CDR3 DNA reads TGTGCCTGGAGTGTCGGGGGGCTTAACGGGGAGCTGTTTTTT.

V usage is TRBV13 and J usage is TRBJ1-4; D call uncertain. Trimming stripped 1 base from V and 5 bases from J, with 8 bases between. CDR1 is PRHDT, CDR2 FYEKMQ, per germline (reference sequence). The CDR3 consists of 14 residues. The CDR3 DNA is TGTGCCAGCAGCTTAGCGAGGAGAAATGAAAAACTGTTTTTT. This encodes CASSLARRNEKLFF.

V and J are TRBV28 and TRBJ1-5; maybe TRBD1 (6 bases). Germline V lookup: CDR1 MDHEN, CDR2 SYDVKM. This CDR3 has 15 residues. The ends were cut back, 3 bases at V and 4 bases at J, with 13 bases in the middle. The CDR3 sequence: CASSFQGMANQPQHF. The CDR3 region has the DNA TGTGCCAGCAGTTTCCAGGGGATGGCAAATCAGCCCCAGCATTTT. The entire variable domain, with the rest obtained from reference TRBV28 and TRBJ1-5, is as follows: DVKVTQSSRYLVKRTGEKVFLECVQDMDHENMFWYRQDPGLGLRLIYFSYDVKMKEKGDIPEGYSVSREKKERFSLILESASTNQTSMYLCASSFQGMANQPQHFGDGTRLSIL.

This rearrangement joins TRBV7-8 to TRBJ2-5; 7 bases are a match to TRBD1. Losses at the gene ends were 1 base for V and 5 bases for J; bases not matched to a gene: 16. CDR3 length: 18 amino acids. In germline, CDR1 is SGHVS, CDR2 FQNEAQ. CDR3 coding DNA: TGTGCCAGCAGCTTAGTAGGCTTGAGGATAGGGGGCGGGGAGACCCAGTACTTC. This translates into CASSLVGLRIGGGETQYF.

V gene TRBV5-4 combines with J gene TRBJ1-1; 7 bases are shared with TRBD1. The CDR3 has 17 residues. CDR1 is SGHNT, CDR2 YYREEE, per germline (reference sequence). J lost 0 bases, V lost 4 bases, and 12 bases had no gene match. The CDR3 spells CASSKRGTAFMNTEAFF. The CDR3 coding sequence is TGTGCCAGCAGCAAGAGGGGGACAGCCTTCATGAACACTGAAGCTTTCTTT.

As for this clone: A junction boundary mismatches the germline segment, possibly from a read error. The V call is TRBV3-1 (or the pseudogene TRBV3-2), the J call TRBJ1-1; the match to TRBD1 covers 7 bases. Germline V lookup: CDR1 LGHDT, CDR2 YNNKEL (reference sequence). The CDR3 length is 15 residues. CDR3 in amino acids: CASSLGTVVNTEASF. The DNA of the CDR3 is TGTGCCAGCAGCCTAGGGACAGTAGTAAACACTGAAGCTTCCTTT.

The V call is TRBV7-8, the J call TRBJ1-5; the D is unclear. The germline V gene has CDR1 SGHVS and CDR2 FQNEAQ. This CDR3 contains 16 residues. Trimming removed 2 bases at V and 3 bases at J, with 14 bases between. The CDR3 DNA reads as TGTGCCAGCAGCTTAATTGGGTACAGCCCCAATCAGCCCCAGCATTTT. Protein: CASSLIGYSPNQPQHF. The full variable domain, its missing parts supplied by reference TRBV7-8 and TRBJ1-5, is GAGVSQSPRYKVAKRGQDVALRCDPISGHVSLFWYQQALGQGPEFLTYFQNEAQLDKSGLPSDRFFAERPEGSVSTLKIQRTQQEDSAVYLCASSLIGYSPNQPQHFGDGTRLSIL.

The sample holds one count of this clone. This sequence joins TRBV4-3 and TRBJ1-1, with a tentative D call TRBD1 (6 bases). Trimming stripped 2 bases from V and 1 base from J, with 17 bases between. This CDR3 spans 17 amino acids. The germline V gene encodes CDR1 LGHNA and CDR2 YSLEER. The CDR3 is CASSQYSWGQQNTEAFF. For the CDR3, the DNA is TGCGCCAGCAGCCAATACTCCTGGGGACAACAGAACACTGAAGCTTTCTTT.

The chain combines TRBV10-3 with TRBJ1-3; D possibly corresponds to TRBD1 (6 bases). This CDR3 region has 15 residues. V was cut by 10 bases and J by 0 bases, with 16 bases left in between. Germline V gives CDR1 ENHRY, CDR2 SYGVKD. The CDR3 sequence is CATRGRPSSGNTIYF. The CDR3 nucleotides are TGTGCCACCAGGGGCAGACCGAGCTCTGGAAACACCATATATTTT.

This chain links TRBV2 with TRBJ1-1; D is perhaps TRBD1 (5 bases). V was pared by 8 bases and J by 4 bases, with 17 bases between. The CDR3 length is 14 residues. Germline CDR1 is SNHLY and CDR2 is FYNNEI. The CDR3 DNA reads as TGTGCCAGCGCGGGGGGAGGGTCGATCACTGAAGCTTTCTTT. Protein product: CASAGGGSITEAFF.

The chain combines TRBV7-2 with TRBJ1-2, with D possibly being TRBD1 (6 bases). From germline, CDR1 is SGHTA and CDR2 FQGNSA. The V gene lost 3 bases and the J gene lost 9 bases, with 11 bases spanning the gap. CDR3 length: 12 amino acids. The CDR3 DNA is TGTGCCAGCAGCTTCGTTGGGGGCAGCTACACCTTC. It is translated as CASSFVGGSYTF.

CDR3 nucleotide sequence: TGTGCCAGCAGCCGGGGGGGCGAAACCATATATTTT. Translation gives CASSRGGETIYF. The chain joins TRBV3-1 (or the pseudogene TRBV3-2) to TRBJ1-3, with D tentatively TRBD1 (6 bases). Trimming stripped 4 bases from V and 10 bases from J, with 11 bases between. Germline CDR1 and CDR2: LGHDT and YNNKEL (reference sequence). The CDR3 runs 12 residues.

This clone was seen a handful of times. This sequence joins TRBV6-2 or TRBV6-3 and TRBJ2-7; maybe TRBD2 (5 bases). The CDR3 runs to 14 residues. V lost 5 bases and J lost 5, with 16 bases in between. Germline CDR1 and CDR2: MNHEY and SVGEGT. The CDR3 reads CASSPLIGVDEQYV. The CDR3 DNA is TGTGCCAGCAGTCCCCTCATCGGGGTTGACGAGCAGTACGTC.

The chain combines TRBV5-4 with TRBJ2-3, with 8 bases aligning to TRBD2. V was clipped by 0 bases and J by 2 bases; unmatched bases: 5. This CDR3 has 16 residues. Per the germline V gene, CDR1 is SGHNT and CDR2 is YYREEE (reference sequence). CDR3 region: CASSLVYSGATDTQYF. The DNA of the CDR3 is TGTGCCAGCAGCTTGGTATATAGCGGGGCCACAGATACGCAGTATTTT.

V and J are TRBV18 and TRBJ1-2, with a weak D call TRBD1 (5 bases). V lost 2 bases and J 2 bases, leaving 15 bases between the germline ends. Germline values: CDR1 KGHSH, CDR2 LQKENI. The CDR3 runs 16 residues. For the CDR3, the DNA is TGTGCCAGCTCACCAGGGCCTACAGGTTCGAACTATGGCTACACCTTC. It specifies CASSPGPTGSNYGYTF.

This chain joins TRBV28 and TRBJ1-2, with D possibly matching TRBD1 (5 bases). The V end was cut by 5 bases, the J end by 4 bases, with 17 bases between. The CDR3 loop spans 15 amino acids. Looked up from germline, CDR1 is MDHEN and CDR2 is SYDVKM. The CDR3 sequence: CASSTPGTGAYGYTF. The CDR3 DNA reads TGTGCCAGCAGTACCCCCGGGACGGGAGCCTATGGCTACACCTTC.

The chain employs TRBV23-1 and TRBJ2-7; a weak D match, TRBD2 (6 bases). TRBV23-1 is designated an ORF whose function remains uncertain. This CDR3 contains 14 residues. Trimming left V 11 bases short and J 2 bases short, with 19 bases between. The CDR3 loop is CAGRGGVLPYEQYV. Written as DNA, the CDR3 is TGCGCCGGTCGGGGCGGGGTCCTTCCCTACGAGCAGTACGTC.

The table lists this clone with a few counts. V gene TRBV6-5 combines with J gene TRBJ1-2, with D perhaps matching TRBD1 (5 bases). The V gene lost 7 bases and the J gene lost 8 bases, with 17 bases spanning the gap. The CDR3 has 13 amino acids. Germline CDR1 and CDR2: MNHEY and SVGAGI. The DNA for the CDR3 is TGTGCCAGCACGACGTACAGGATTGAGGGCTACACCTTC. Translation gives CASTTYRIEGYTF.

This clone was observed a few times. V and J are TRBV9 and TRBJ1-1; 10 positions match TRBD1. Trimming removed 4 bases from V and 5 bases from J; junction bases left unmatched: 8. The CDR3 consists of 15 residues. The germline CDR1 and CDR2 sequences are SGDLS and YYNGEE. CDR3 bases: TGTGCCAGCAGCCCGAGACAGGGGGCGCGGACTGAAGCTTTCTTT. It yields the protein CASSPRQGARTEAFF.

CDR3 sequence reads: CSFRQVSGNEQFF. For the CDR3, the DNA is TGCAGCTTTCGACAGGTCAGTGGCAATGAGCAGTTCTTC. J is TRBJ2-1 and V is TRBV29-1; weak D call: TRBD1 (6 bases). CDR1 SQVTM and CDR2 ANQGSEA come from the germline V gene. The CDR3 is 13 residues long. The ends were cut back, 8 bases at V and 6 bases at J, with 17 bases in the middle.

This rearrangement joins TRBV5-5 to TRBJ2-6; D may be TRBD1 (6 bases). The CDR3 contains 16 residues. Germline assignment: CDR1 SGHKS and CDR2 YYEKEE (reference sequence). V lost 3 bases and J 0 bases, leaving 10 bases between the germline ends. CDR3 coding DNA: TGTGCCAGCAGCTCCACAGGGTTCTCTGGGGCCAACGTCCTGACTTTC. Amino acid sequence: CASSSTGFSGANVLTF.